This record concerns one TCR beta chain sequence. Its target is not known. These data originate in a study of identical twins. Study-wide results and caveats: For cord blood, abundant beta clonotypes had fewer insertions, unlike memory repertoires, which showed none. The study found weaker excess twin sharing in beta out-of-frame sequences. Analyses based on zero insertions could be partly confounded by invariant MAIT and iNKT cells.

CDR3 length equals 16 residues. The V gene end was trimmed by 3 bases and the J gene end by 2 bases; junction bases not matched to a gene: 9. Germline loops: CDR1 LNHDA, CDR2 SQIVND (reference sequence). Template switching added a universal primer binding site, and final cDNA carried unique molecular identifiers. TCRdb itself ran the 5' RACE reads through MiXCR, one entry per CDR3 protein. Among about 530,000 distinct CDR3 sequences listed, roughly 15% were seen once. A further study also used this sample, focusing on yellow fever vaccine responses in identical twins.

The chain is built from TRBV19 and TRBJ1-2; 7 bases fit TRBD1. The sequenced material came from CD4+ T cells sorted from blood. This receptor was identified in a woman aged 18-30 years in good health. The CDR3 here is CASSISHDRANYGYTF. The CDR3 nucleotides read TGTGCCAGTAGTATTTCCCACGACAGGGCGAACTATGGCTACACCTTC.